The 8 T cell receptor beta chains given below trace back to one sample, sequenced in a study of Graves' ophthalmopathy and Graves' hyperthyroidism. For repertoire sequencing, the TCR beta CDR3 regions were amplified from RNA transcripts. HTBI primers were used in a first-round RT-PCR, which preceded a second-round multiplex PCR. TCRdb itself ran the multiplex PCR reads through MiXCR, one entry per CDR3 protein. Here the sample spans 600,000 to 950,000 distinct CDR3 sequences, about 44% being singletons. Sequenced: peripheral blood. The receptor set was obtained from an adult man with Graves' ophthalmopathy.

This clonotype was seen more than once but under ten times. The chain recombines TRBV20-1 with TRBJ1-1; 9 bases line up with TRBD1. The CDR3 extends over 12 amino acids. V shed 6 bases and J 4 bases; nucleotides not matched to a gene: 3. From germline, CDR1 is DFQATT and CDR2 SNEGSKA (reference sequence). CDR3 sequence reads: CSAVQGATEAFF. The CDR3 nucleotides read TGCAGTGCCGTACAGGGGGCCACTGAAGCTTTCTTT.

The chain uses TRBV7-9 and TRBJ2-7; maybe TRBD2 (5 bases). This CDR3 is built from 14 residues. Trimming shortened V by 5 bases and J by 3 bases, and 14 bases separated the two germline ends. Germline CDR1 SEHNR, CDR2 FQNEAQ (reference sequence). The CDR3 region is CASSLPGVRYEQYF. The CDR3 nucleotides read TGTGCCAGCAGCCTACCCGGGGTACGCTACGAGCAGTACTTC.

The chain couples TRBV29-1 to TRBJ2-2; 9 bases match TRBD1. The CDR3 loop spans 14 amino acids. The ends lost 6 bases at V and 1 base at J; junction bases unmatched: 3. Germline V gives CDR1 SQVTM, CDR2 ANQGSEA. The CDR3 region has the DNA TGCAGCGTAGAGGGACAGGGGAACACCGGGGAGCTGTTTTTT. Its translation is CSVEGQGNTGELFF.

The chain recombines TRBV24-1 with TRBJ2-2, with no clear D. V lost 1 base and J 5 bases, leaving 7 bases between the germline ends. The length of the CDR3 is 14 residues. Germline CDR1 is KGHDR and CDR2 is SFDVKD. CDR3 bases: TGTGCCACCAGTGATTTTGGCAAGACCGGGGAGCTGTTTTTT. It encodes CATSDFGKTGELFF.

Only a few counts were recorded for this clonotype. The J gene is TRBJ2-7, the V gene TRBV5-1, with D uncertain. The CDR3 is 13 amino acids. Germline V gene lookup returns CDR1 SGHRS and CDR2 YFSETQ. V shed 0 bases and J shed 5 bases, with 9 bases lying between them. CDR3 nucleotides: TGCGCCAGCAGCTTGGGTTACGTAGACGAGCAGTACTTC. Protein: CASSLGYVDEQYF.

This clonotype came up a few times. The chain recombines TRBV5-1 with TRBJ1-4; D is perhaps TRBD1 (5 bases). This CDR3 spans 16 amino acids. Trimming removed 4 bases at V and 2 bases at J, with 15 bases between. Germline lookup yields CDR1 SGHRS and CDR2 YFSETQ. The CDR3 DNA is TGCGCCAGCAGCCCGGATGGGGGACGGACTAATGAAAAACTGTTTTTT. Protein sequence: CASSPDGGRTNEKLFF.

A word on this clonotype: This may be a read error: a much more frequent sequence differs by one nucleotide. This rearrangement joins TRBV7-9 to TRBJ1-5; no reliable D call. The V and J ends lost 6 bases and 5 bases respectively, with 11 bases between them. The CDR3 contains 13 residues. Germline V gene lookup returns CDR1 SEHNR and CDR2 FQNEAQ (reference sequence). This CDR3 reads CASSTNIDQPQHF. The CDR3 DNA reads as TGTGCCAGCAGTACAAATATCGATCAGCCCCAGCATTTT.

This clonotype appeared once. A much larger clone lies one base from this, so it may be a read error. The rearrangement uses TRBV5-1 and TRBJ2-7; possibly TRBD1 or TRBD2 for D (5 bases each). The CDR3 totals 14 residues. Germline CDR1 SGHRS, CDR2 YFSETQ. V lost 3 bases, J lost 5 bases, and 15 bases lay in between. CDR3 sequence: CASSYGTESNEQYF. CDR3 coding DNA: TGCGCCAGCAGCTACGGGACGGAAAGTAACGAGCAGTACTTC.